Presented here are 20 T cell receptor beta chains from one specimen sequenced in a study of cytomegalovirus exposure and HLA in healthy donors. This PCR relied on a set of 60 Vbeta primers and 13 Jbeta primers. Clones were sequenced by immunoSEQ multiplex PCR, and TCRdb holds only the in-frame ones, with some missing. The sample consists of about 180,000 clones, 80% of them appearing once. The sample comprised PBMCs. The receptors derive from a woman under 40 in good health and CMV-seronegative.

The CDR3 DNA is TGTGCCAGCAAGAAGGTGAGGGGGTCAATCGACACTGAAGCTTTCTTT. Amino acids: CASKKVRGSIDTEAFF. The J gene is TRBJ1-1, the V gene TRBV5-4, with a tentative D call TRBD1 (6 bases). V lost 6 bases, J lost 3 bases, and 21 bases lay in between. Germline V CDR1 and CDR2: SGHNT, YYREEE (reference sequence). CDR3 length: 16 residues.

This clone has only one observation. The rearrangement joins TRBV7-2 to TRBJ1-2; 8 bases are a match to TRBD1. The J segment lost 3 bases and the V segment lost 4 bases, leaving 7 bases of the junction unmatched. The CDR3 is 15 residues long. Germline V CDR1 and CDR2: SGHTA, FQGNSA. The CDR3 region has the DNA TGTGCCAGCAGCTCTGGGGACAGGCCCCACTATGGCTACACCTTC. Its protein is CASSSGDRPHYGYTF. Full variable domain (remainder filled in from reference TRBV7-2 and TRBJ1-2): GAGVSQSPSNKVTEKGKDVELRCDPISGHTALYWYRQSLGQGLEFLIYFQGNSAPDKSGLPSDRFSAERTGGSVSTLTIQRTQQEDSAVYLCASSSGDRPHYGYTFGSGTRLTVV.

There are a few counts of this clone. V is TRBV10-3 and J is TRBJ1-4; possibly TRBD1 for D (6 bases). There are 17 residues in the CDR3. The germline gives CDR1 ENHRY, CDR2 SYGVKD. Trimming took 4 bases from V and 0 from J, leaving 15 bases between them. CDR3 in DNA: TGTGCCATCAGTGTGAAGCCAGGGGCTGCAACTAATGAAAAACTGTTTTTT. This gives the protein CAISVKPGAATNEKLFF.

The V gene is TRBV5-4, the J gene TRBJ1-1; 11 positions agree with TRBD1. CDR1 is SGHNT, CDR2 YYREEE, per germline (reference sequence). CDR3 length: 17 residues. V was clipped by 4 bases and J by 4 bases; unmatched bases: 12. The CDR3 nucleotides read TGTGCCAGCAGCCCCCGGACAGGGGGCTTATTCGGCACTGAAGCTTTCTTT. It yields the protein CASSPRTGGLFGTEAFF.

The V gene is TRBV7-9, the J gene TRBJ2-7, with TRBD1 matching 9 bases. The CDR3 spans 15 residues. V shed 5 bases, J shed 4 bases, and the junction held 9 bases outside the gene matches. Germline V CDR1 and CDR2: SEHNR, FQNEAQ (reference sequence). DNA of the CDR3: TGTGCCAGCAGCACCCCGGGACAGGGAATTTACGAGCAGTACTTC. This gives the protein CASSTPGQGIYEQYF.

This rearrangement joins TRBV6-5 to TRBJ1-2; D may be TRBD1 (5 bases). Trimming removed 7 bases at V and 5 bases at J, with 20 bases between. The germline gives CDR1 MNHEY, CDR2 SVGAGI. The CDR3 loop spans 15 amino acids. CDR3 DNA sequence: TGTGCCAGCATGATGACAGCTACTACTTTTTATGGCTACACCTTC. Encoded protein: CASMMTATTFYGYTF.

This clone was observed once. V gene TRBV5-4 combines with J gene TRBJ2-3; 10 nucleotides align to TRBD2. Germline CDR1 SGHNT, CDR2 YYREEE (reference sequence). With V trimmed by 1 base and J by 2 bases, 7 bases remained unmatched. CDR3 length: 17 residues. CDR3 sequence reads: CASSLYLAGADTDTQYF. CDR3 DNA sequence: TGTGCCAGCAGCTTGTACCTAGCGGGGGCCGACACAGATACGCAGTATTTT.

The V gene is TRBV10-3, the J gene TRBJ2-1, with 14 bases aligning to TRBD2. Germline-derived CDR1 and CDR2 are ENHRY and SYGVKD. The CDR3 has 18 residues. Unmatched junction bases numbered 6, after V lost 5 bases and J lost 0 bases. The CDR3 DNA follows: TGTGCCATCAGTCCAGGACTAGCGGGGGGCCGCTCCTACAATGAGCAGTTCTTC. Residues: CAISPGLAGGRSYNEQFF.

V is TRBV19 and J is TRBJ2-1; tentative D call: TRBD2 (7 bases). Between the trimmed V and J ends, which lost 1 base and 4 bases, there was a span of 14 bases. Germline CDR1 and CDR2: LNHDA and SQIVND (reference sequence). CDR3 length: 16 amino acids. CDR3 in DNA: TGTGCCAGTAGTATAGGGGGGGGGCGGTGGTACAATGAGCAGTTCTTC. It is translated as CASSIGGGRWYNEQFF.

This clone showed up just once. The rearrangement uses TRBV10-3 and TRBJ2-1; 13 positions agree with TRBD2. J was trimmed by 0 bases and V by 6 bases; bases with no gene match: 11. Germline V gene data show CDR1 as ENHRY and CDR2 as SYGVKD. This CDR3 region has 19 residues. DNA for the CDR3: TGTGCCATCAGGAGTTGGACTAGCGGGGGCCATTACTCCTACAATGAGCAGTTCTTC. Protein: CAIRSWTSGGHYSYNEQFF.

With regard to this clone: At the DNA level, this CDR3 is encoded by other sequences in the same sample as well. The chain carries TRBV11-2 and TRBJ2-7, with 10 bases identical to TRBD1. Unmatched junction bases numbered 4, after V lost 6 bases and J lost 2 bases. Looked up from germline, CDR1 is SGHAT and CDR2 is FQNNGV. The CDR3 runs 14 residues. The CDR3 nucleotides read TGTGCCAGCAGTCCTGGGACAGGGGCCTACGAGCAGTACTTC. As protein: CASSPGTGAYEQYF.

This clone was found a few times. The CDR3 region is CASNNGGANTEAFF. The CDR3 nucleotides read TGTGCCAGTAACAACGGGGGAGCGAACACTGAAGCTTTCTTT. The chain recombines TRBV19 with TRBJ1-1; weak D call: TRBD1 (5 bases). The CDR3 runs to 14 residues. V lost 7 bases to trimming and J lost 1 base, with 13 bases between them. The germline V gene encodes CDR1 LNHDA and CDR2 SQIVND (reference sequence).

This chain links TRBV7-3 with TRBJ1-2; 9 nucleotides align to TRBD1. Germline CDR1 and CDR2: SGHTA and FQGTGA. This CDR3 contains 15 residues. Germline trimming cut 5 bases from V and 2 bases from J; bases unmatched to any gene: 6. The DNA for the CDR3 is TGTGCCAGCAGCCCGGGACAGGGCATGAACTATGGCTACACCTTC. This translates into CASSPGQGMNYGYTF.

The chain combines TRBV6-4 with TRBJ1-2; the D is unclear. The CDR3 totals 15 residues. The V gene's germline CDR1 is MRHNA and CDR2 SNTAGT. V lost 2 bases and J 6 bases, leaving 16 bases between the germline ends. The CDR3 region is CASSDGEGVFNGYTF. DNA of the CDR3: TGTGCCAGCAGTGACGGGGAGGGAGTGTTCAATGGCTACACCTTC.

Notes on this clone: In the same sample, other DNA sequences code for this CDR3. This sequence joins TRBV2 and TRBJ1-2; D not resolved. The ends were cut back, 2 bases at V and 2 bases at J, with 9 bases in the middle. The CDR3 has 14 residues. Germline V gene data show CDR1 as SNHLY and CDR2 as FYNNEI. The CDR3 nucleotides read TGTGCCAGCAGTGAACTGGCGGGAAACTATGGCTACACCTTC. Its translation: CASSELAGNYGYTF.

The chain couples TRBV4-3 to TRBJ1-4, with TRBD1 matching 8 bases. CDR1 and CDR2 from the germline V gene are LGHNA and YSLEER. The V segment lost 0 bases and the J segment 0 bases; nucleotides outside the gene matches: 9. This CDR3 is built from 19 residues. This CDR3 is CASSQDQVTGASTNEKLFF. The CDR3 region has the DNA TGCGCCAGCAGCCAAGATCAAGTGACAGGGGCCTCAACTAATGAAAAACTGTTTTTT.

DNA of the CDR3: TGCGCCAGCAGCCAAAATCGCGGGGGGATCAATGAGCAGTTCTTC. Residues: CASSQNRGGINEQFF. The chain recombines TRBV4-3 with TRBJ2-1, with 8 bases fitting TRBD2. CDR1 and CDR2 from the germline V gene are LGHNA and YSLEER. CDR3 length: 15 amino acids. Germline trimming cut 2 bases from V and 6 bases from J; bases unmatched to any gene: 6.

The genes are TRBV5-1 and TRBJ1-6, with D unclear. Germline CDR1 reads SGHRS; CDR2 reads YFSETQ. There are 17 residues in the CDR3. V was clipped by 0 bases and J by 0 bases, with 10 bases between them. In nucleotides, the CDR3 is TGCGCCAGCAGCTTGGAACCCATGAGCTCCTATAATTCACCCCTCCACTTT. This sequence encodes CASSLEPMSSYNSPLHF.

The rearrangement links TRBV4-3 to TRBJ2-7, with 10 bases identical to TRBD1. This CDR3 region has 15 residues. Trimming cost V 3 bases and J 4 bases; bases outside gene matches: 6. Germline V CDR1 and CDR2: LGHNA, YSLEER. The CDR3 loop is CASSQGTGVGYEQYF. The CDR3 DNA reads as TGCGCCAGCAGCCAGGGGACAGGGGTTGGTTACGAGCAGTACTTC.

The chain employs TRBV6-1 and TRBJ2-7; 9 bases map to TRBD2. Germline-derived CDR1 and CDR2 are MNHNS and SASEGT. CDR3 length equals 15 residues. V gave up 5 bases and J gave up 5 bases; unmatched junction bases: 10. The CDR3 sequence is CASSRTSDWSHEQYF. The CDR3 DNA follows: TGTGCCAGCAGTAGGACTAGCGATTGGTCCCACGAGCAGTACTTC.